This TCR beta chain originates from a study of CD8 T cells in Susac syndrome. Turning to the study itself: Patients with Susac syndrome were therapy-naive, treated with corticosteroids, or treated with intravenous immunoglobulin alone when blood was collected. Study results and limitations: Repertoires of Susac syndrome CD4+ T cells lacked clonal expansion.

A remark on this clonotype: Its antigen is undetermined.

The authors sequenced TCR beta from blood CD8+ and CD4+ T cells. While CD8+ and CD4+ T cells were isolated negatively, TEMRA cells were enriched by FACS. Random hexamers were used to reverse transcribe the RNA input (roughly 0.5 to 1 ug). TCRdb passed the immunoSEQ multiplex PCR reads through MiXCR, listing each CDR3 protein once. The repertoire holds around 190,000 distinct CDR3 sequences, with roughly 94% as singletons. The trim removed 5 bases at V and 5 bases at J, leaving 15 bases unmatched. The CDR3 runs 18 residues. Germline V gene sequence: CDR1 SGHTA, CDR2 FQGNSA. Sequencing was performed on CD4+ T cells from PBMCs. The receptor was derived from a human donor with Susac syndrome. The chain combines TRBV7-2 with TRBJ2-7; 13 bases agree with TRBD2. For the CDR3, the DNA is TGTGCCAGCAGCGGGGGACTAGCGGGGTCGAGCAGTTCCCACGAGCAGTACTTC. Translated: CASSGGLAGSSSSHEQYF.